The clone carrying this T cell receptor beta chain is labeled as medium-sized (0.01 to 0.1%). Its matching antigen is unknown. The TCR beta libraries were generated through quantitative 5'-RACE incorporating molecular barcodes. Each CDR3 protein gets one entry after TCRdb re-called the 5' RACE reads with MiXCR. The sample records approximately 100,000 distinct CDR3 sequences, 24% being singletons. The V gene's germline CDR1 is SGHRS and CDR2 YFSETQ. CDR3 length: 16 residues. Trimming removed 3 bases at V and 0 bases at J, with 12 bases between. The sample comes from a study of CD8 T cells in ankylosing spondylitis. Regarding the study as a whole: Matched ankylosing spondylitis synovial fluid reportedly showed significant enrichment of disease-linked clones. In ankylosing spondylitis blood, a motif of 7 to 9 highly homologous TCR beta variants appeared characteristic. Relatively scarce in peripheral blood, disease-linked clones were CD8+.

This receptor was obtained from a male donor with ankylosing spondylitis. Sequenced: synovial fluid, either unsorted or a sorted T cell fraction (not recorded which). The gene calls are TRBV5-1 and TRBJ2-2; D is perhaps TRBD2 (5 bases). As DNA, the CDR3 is TGCGCCAGCAGCTCCCAGTCGGGAACGAACACCGGGGAGCTGTTTTTT. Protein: CASSSQSGTNTGELFF. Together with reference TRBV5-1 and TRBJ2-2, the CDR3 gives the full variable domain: KAGVTQTPRYLIKTRGQQVTLSCSPISGHRSVSWYQQTPGQGLQFLFEYFSETQRNKGNFPGRFSGRQFSNSRSEMNVSTLELGDSALYLCASSSQSGTNTGELFFGEGSRLTVL.